This TCR beta chain comes out of a study of shared clonotypes between healthy human individuals. General observations from the study: Collection of samples was limited to blood; tissue repertoires likely differ.

Regarding this clone: What it binds is unknown.

The germline gives CDR1 SGHRS, CDR2 YFSETQ. This CDR3 contains 15 residues. V was shortened by 4 bases and J by 2 bases, with 15 bases between the two germline ends. TCRdb's table, derived via immunoSEQ multiplex PCR, lists solely in-frame clones and lacks some. The sample lists under 200,000 clones; around 93% were seen once. This sequence joins TRBV5-1 and TRBJ2-5; D is ambiguous. Sequencing was performed on naive CD4+ T cells sorted from blood. Subset denoted: CD45RA+ positively selected. This receptor was identified in a woman under 40 in good health. The CDR3 sequence: CASSLGVGEQETQYF. CDR3 coding DNA: TGCGCCAGCAGCCTTGGGGTAGGAGAACAAGAGACCCAGTACTTC.